Sequencing of this TCR beta chain was carried out in a study of patients and donors after allogeneic stem cell transplantation. In germline, CDR1 is SEHNR, CDR2 FQNEAQ (reference sequence). After removal of 5 bases from V and 4 bases from J, the junction contained 5 bases not matched to a gene. The CDR3 loop spans 15 amino acids. TCRdb re-analysed the RT-PCR reads in MiXCR, keeping a single row per CDR3 protein. In the table there are 200,000 to 250,000 distinct CDR3 sequences, roughly 13% of which are singletons. This TCR was sampled from a human donor who was either an allogeneic HSCT recipient or a stem cell or donor lymphocyte infusion donor (not recorded which). It is not recorded whose cells these are; they may come from a transplant donor. This chain joins TRBV7-9 and TRBJ2-5; TRBD2 agrees at 12 bases. Sequencing was done on a sample of blood, either unsorted or a sorted T cell fraction (not recorded which). The CDR3 sequence is CASSIGGLAGETQYF. DNA for the CDR3: TGTGCCAGCAGCATCGGGGGACTAGCGGGAGAGACCCAGTACTTC.